The rows below give T cell receptor beta chains drawn from one sample of a study of technical replicates of blood from a handful of donors. Produced via immunoSEQ multiplex PCR; TCRdb's table is partial and in-frame only. This sample has 50,000 to 70,000 clones; 75% to 90% occur once, and the top ten carry approximately 5%. Sequencing input: PBMCs. These receptor sequences come from a human donor in good health. Some clones in this sample may be carry-over from other donors' samples. Each CDR3 is given with its conserved first and last residue. D genes are given only for firm matches. A clone size is listed for some rows: how often the clone was seen (once, few, many), or a class if it is expanded.

clone size: once
J gene: TRBJ2-5
D gene: .
V gene: TRBV10-3
CDR3 protein: CAISDSKGLRETQYF
CDR3 DNA: TGTGCCATCAGTGATTCGAAGGGGCTGAGAGAGACCCAGTACTTC

clone size: .
J gene: TRBJ2-1
D gene: .
V gene: TRBV2
CDR3 protein: CASSELGTLNEQFF
CDR3 DNA: TGTGCCAGCAGTGAACTTGGTACTCTCAATGAGCAGTTCTTC

clone size: .
J gene: TRBJ2-2
D gene: TRBD1
V gene: TRBV5-1
CDR3 protein: CASSLRQGGPGELFF
CDR3 DNA: TGCGCCAGCAGCTTGAGACAGGGGGGTCCCGGGGAGCTGTTTTTT

clone size: .
J gene: TRBJ2-2
D gene: .
V gene: TRBV6-5
CDR3 protein: CASSYRPGSPTGELFF
CDR3 DNA: TGTGCCAGCAGTTATCGCCCCGGGTCGCCGACCGGGGAGCTGTTTTTT

clone size: few
J gene: TRBJ2-3
D gene: TRBD2
V gene: TRBV11-3
CDR3 protein: CASRVQLQGGRAYVTDTQYF
CDR3 DNA: TGTGCCAGCAGGGTTCAGCTGCAGGGCGGGAGGGCCTATGTAACAGATACGCAGTATTTT

clone size: .
J gene: TRBJ2-7
D gene: .
V gene: TRBV30
CDR3 protein: CAWIQGSYEQYF
CDR3 DNA: TGTGCCTGGATACAGGGTAGTTACGAGCAGTACTTC

clone size: .
J gene: TRBJ1-3
D gene: .
V gene: TRBV4-3
CDR3 protein: CASSPSRGNTIYF
CDR3 DNA: TGCGCCAGCAGCCCCTCCAGGGGAAACACCATATATTTT

clone size: once
J gene: TRBJ2-3
D gene: TRBD2
V gene: TRBV4-3
CDR3 protein: CASSQDSGGPTDTQYF
CDR3 DNA: TGCGCCAGCAGCCAAGACAGCGGGGGCCCCACAGATACGCAGTATTTT

clone size: once
J gene: TRBJ2-1
D gene: .
V gene: TRBV6-1
CDR3 protein: CASSAYYHLNEQFF
CDR3 DNA: TGTGCCAGCAGTGCCTACTATCATCTCAATGAGCAGTTCTTC

clone size: .
J gene: TRBJ2-4
D gene: .
V gene: TRBV5-1
CDR3 protein: CASSLQGAKNIQYF
CDR3 DNA: TGCGCCAGCAGCTTGCAGGGGGCCAAAAACATTCAGTACTTC

clone size: .
J gene: TRBJ1-2
D gene: TRBD1
V gene: TRBV28
CDR3 protein: CASSLTGSGGYTF
CDR3 DNA: TGTGCCAGCAGTTTGACAGGGTCGGGCGGCTACACCTTC

clone size: .
J gene: TRBJ1-6
D gene: .
V gene: TRBV19
CDR3 protein: CASSSQGGDNSPLHF
CDR3 DNA: TGTGCCAGTAGTTCCCAGGGCGGCGATAATTCACCCCTCCACTTT

clone size: .
J gene: TRBJ1-1
D gene: TRBD1
V gene: TRBV19
CDR3 protein: CASSIARGLVNTEAFF
CDR3 DNA: TGTGCCAGTAGTATAGCCAGGGGGCTTGTGAACACTGAAGCTTTCTTT

clone size: .
J gene: TRBJ2-6
D gene: .
V gene: TRBV19
CDR3 protein: CASKPLPGANVLTF
CDR3 DNA: TGTGCCAGTAAGCCTCTTCCTGGGGCCAACGTCCTGACTTTC

clone size: .
J gene: TRBJ2-1
D gene: .
V gene: TRBV15
CDR3 protein: CATSRDTSLTYVEQFF
CDR3 DNA: TGTGCCACCAGCAGAGATACTAGCCTGACGTACGTGGAGCAGTTCTTC

clone size: .
J gene: TRBJ2-1
D gene: TRBD2
V gene: TRBV19
CDR3 protein: CASSSGRAGREQFF
CDR3 DNA: TGTGCCAGTAGTAGCGGGAGGGCCGGACGGGAGCAGTTCTTC

clone size: .
J gene: TRBJ2-2
D gene: TRBD1
V gene: TRBV4-3
CDR3 protein: CASSRLGTGGERTGELFF
CDR3 DNA: TGCGCCAGCAGCCGATTAGGGACAGGGGGCGAGAGGACCGGGGAGCTGTTTTTT

clone size: .
J gene: TRBJ1-2
D gene: .
V gene: TRBV29-1
CDR3 protein: CSVRLNYGYTF
CDR3 DNA: TGCAGCGTCCGTCTGAACTATGGCTACACCTTC

clone size: .
J gene: TRBJ2-3
D gene: TRBD2
V gene: TRBV29-1
CDR3 protein: CSVERASGGADTQYF
CDR3 DNA: TGCAGCGTTGAAAGGGCTAGCGGGGGTGCAGATACGCAGTATTTT

clone size: .
J gene: TRBJ2-7
D gene: TRBD1
V gene: TRBV29-1
CDR3 protein: CSVDGTGEFYEQYF
CDR3 DNA: TGCAGCGTAGATGGGACAGGAGAGTTCTACGAGCAGTACTTC

clone size: .
J gene: TRBJ2-6
D gene: .
V gene: TRBV5-1
CDR3 protein: CASSFGEAGANVLTF
CDR3 DNA: TGCGCCAGCAGCTTTGGGGAGGCTGGGGCCAACGTCCTGACTTTC

clone size: .
J gene: TRBJ2-7
D gene: TRBD2
V gene: TRBV27
CDR3 protein: CASSFLAGLSYEQYF
CDR3 DNA: TGTGCCAGCAGTTTTCTAGCGGGCCTTTCCTACGAGCAGTACTTC

clone size: .
J gene: TRBJ2-2
D gene: .
V gene: TRBV7-8
CDR3 protein: CASSSPDRNTGELFF
CDR3 DNA: TGTGCCAGCAGCTCACCGGACAGGAACACCGGGGAGCTGTTTTTT

clone size: .
J gene: TRBJ2-2
D gene: TRBD1
V gene: TRBV27
CDR3 protein: CASSMTGATGELFF
CDR3 DNA: TGTGCCAGCAGTATGACAGGGGCCACCGGGGAGCTGTTTTTT

clone size: few
J gene: TRBJ2-1
D gene: .
V gene: TRBV5-1
CDR3 protein: CASSLSGGYNEQFF
CDR3 DNA: TGCGCCAGCAGTCTTAGCGGCGGATACAATGAGCAGTTCTTC

clone size: .
J gene: TRBJ2-3
D gene: .
V gene: TRBV5-6
CDR3 protein: CASSLIMQGSDTQYF
CDR3 DNA: TGTGCCAGCAGCCTTATAATGCAGGGGTCTGATACGCAGTATTTT

clone size: once
J gene: TRBJ2-1
D gene: TRBD2
V gene: TRBV5-4
CDR3 protein: CASTLGTNNEQFF
CDR3 DNA: TGTGCCAGCACCTTGGGGACTAACAATGAGCAGTTCTTC

clone size: .
J gene: TRBJ2-7
D gene: TRBD2
V gene: TRBV13
CDR3 protein: CASSSLHGQRGNPYEQYF
CDR3 DNA: TGTGCCAGCAGCTCCCTCCATGGGCAGCGGGGGAACCCCTACGAGCAGTACTTC

clone size: .
J gene: TRBJ1-1
D gene: TRBD1
V gene: TRBV6-1
CDR3 protein: CASSAWDRGNTEAFF
CDR3 DNA: TGTGCCAGCAGTGCCTGGGACAGGGGGAACACTGAAGCTTTCTTT

clone size: .
J gene: TRBJ2-7
D gene: .
V gene: TRBV7-2
CDR3 protein: CASSLGLASYEQYF
CDR3 DNA: TGTGCCAGCAGCTTAGGACTTGCCTCCTACGAGCAGTACTTC

clone size: .
J gene: TRBJ2-2
D gene: .
V gene: TRBV2
CDR3 protein: CASKKDAGAGELFF
CDR3 DNA: TGTGCCAGCAAAAAGGACGCGGGTGCCGGGGAGCTGTTTTTT

clone size: .
J gene: TRBJ2-7
D gene: TRBD1
V gene: TRBV5-1
CDR3 protein: CASSLDRGREQYF
CDR3 DNA: TGCGCCAGCAGCTTGGACAGGGGGCGTGAGCAGTACTTC

clone size: few
J gene: TRBJ1-2
D gene: .
V gene: TRBV18
CDR3 protein: CASSPSTGRSNYGYTF
CDR3 DNA: TGTGCCAGCTCACCAAGTACGGGAAGGTCTAACTATGGCTACACCTTC

clone size: .
J gene: TRBJ1-1
D gene: .
V gene: TRBV4-3
CDR3 protein: CASSQDAGAANTEAFF
CDR3 DNA: TGCGCCAGCAGCCAAGATGCGGGCGCTGCGAACACTGAAGCTTTCTTT

clone size: .
J gene: TRBJ2-7
D gene: TRBD2
V gene: TRBV7-3
CDR3 protein: CASSLLGGGAYEQYF
CDR3 DNA: TGTGCCAGCAGCTTACTTGGCGGGGGGGCGTACGAGCAGTACTTC

clone size: .
J gene: TRBJ2-2
D gene: TRBD1
V gene: TRBV18
CDR3 protein: CASSQRTGQGTGELFF
CDR3 DNA: TGTGCCAGCTCACAAAGGACAGGGCAGGGCACCGGGGAGCTGTTTTTT

clone size: .
J gene: TRBJ1-4
D gene: TRBD1
V gene: TRBV2
CDR3 protein: CASSRGQGSVNEKLFF
CDR3 DNA: TGTGCCAGCAGTAGGGGACAGGGTTCCGTGAATGAAAAACTGTTTTTT

clone size: once
J gene: TRBJ1-4
D gene: .
V gene: TRBV7-8
CDR3 protein: CASSLVGEKLFF
CDR3 DNA: TGTGCCAGCAGCTTAGTCGGTGAAAAACTGTTTTTT

clone size: .
J gene: TRBJ2-1
D gene: TRBD2
V gene: TRBV6-4
CDR3 protein: CASSDSGLAGPNEQFF
CDR3 DNA: TGTGCCAGCAGTGACTCGGGGCTAGCGGGTCCCAATGAGCAGTTCTTC

clone size: .
J gene: TRBJ1-6
D gene: .
V gene: TRBV11-2
CDR3 protein: CASSLEQGIRGSPLHF
CDR3 DNA: TGTGCCAGCAGCTTAGAACAAGGTATCCGGGGTTCACCCCTCCACTTT

clone size: .
J gene: TRBJ2-2
D gene: TRBD1
V gene: TRBV4-1
CDR3 protein: CASSQVGRGITGELFF
CDR3 DNA: TGCGCCAGCAGCCAAGTCGGCAGGGGGATCACCGGGGAGCTGTTTTTT

clone size: .
J gene: TRBJ2-7
D gene: .
V gene: TRBV7-9
CDR3 protein: CASSLVGLGVSYEQYF
CDR3 DNA: TGTGCCAGCAGCTTAGTGGGGCTAGGAGTTTCCTACGAGCAGTACTTC

clone size: .
J gene: TRBJ2-1
D gene: TRBD2
V gene: TRBV30
CDR3 protein: CAWSRGRGEQFF
CDR3 DNA: TGTGCCTGGAGTCGCGGGAGAGGTGAGCAGTTCTTC

clone size: .
J gene: TRBJ2-7
D gene: TRBD1
V gene: TRBV29-1
CDR3 protein: CSVFDRGTYEQYF
CDR3 DNA: TGCAGCGTTTTTGACAGGGGAACCTACGAGCAGTACTTC

clone size: once
J gene: TRBJ1-6
D gene: TRBD1
V gene: TRBV6-1
CDR3 protein: CASSEWGTGAGGGSPLHF
CDR3 DNA: TGTGCCAGCAGTGAATGGGGGACAGGGGCGGGAGGGGGGTCACCCCTCCACTTT

clone size: .
J gene: TRBJ2-7
D gene: TRBD2
V gene: TRBV4-3
CDR3 protein: CASSQAHGGTYEQYF
CDR3 DNA: TGCGCCAGCAGCCAAGCGCACGGGGGGACCTACGAGCAGTACTTC

clone size: once
J gene: TRBJ2-2
D gene: .
V gene: TRBV6-1
CDR3 protein: CASVGHYTGELFF
CDR3 DNA: TGTGCCAGCGTGGGACACTACACCGGGGAGCTGTTTTTT

clone size: .
J gene: TRBJ2-5
D gene: TRBD2
V gene: TRBV5-4
CDR3 protein: CASSLGVAGAETQYF
CDR3 DNA: TGTGCCAGCAGCTTGGGGGTAGCGGGGGCAGAGACCCAGTACTTC

clone size: once
J gene: TRBJ2-5
D gene: TRBD2
V gene: TRBV4-1
CDR3 protein: CASSLMLTSGYETQYF
CDR3 DNA: TGCGCCAGCAGCCTCATGCTTACTAGCGGATATGAGACCCAGTACTTC

clone size: .
J gene: TRBJ1-5
D gene: TRBD1
V gene: TRBV19
CDR3 protein: CASRNPGTGDGNQPQHF
CDR3 DNA: TGTGCCAGTAGAAACCCCGGGACAGGGGACGGCAATCAGCCCCAGCATTTT

clone size: .
J gene: TRBJ2-5
D gene: TRBD2
V gene: TRBV6-5
CDR3 protein: CASSPGLETETQYF
CDR3 DNA: TGTGCCAGCAGTCCCGGACTAGAGACGGAGACCCAGTACTTC

clone size: many
J gene: TRBJ1-2
D gene: .
V gene: TRBV21-1
CDR3 protein: CASSKGANYGYTF
CDR3 DNA: TGTGCCAGCAGCAAAGGCGCCAACTATGGCTACACCTTC

clone size: once
J gene: TRBJ2-7
D gene: .
V gene: TRBV7-6
CDR3 protein: CASSLDANSYEQYF
CDR3 DNA: TGTGCCAGCAGCTTAGATGCTAACTCCTACGAGCAGTACTTC

clone size: .
J gene: TRBJ2-7
D gene: .
V gene: TRBV4-1
CDR3 protein: CASSQEVSGFSYEQYF
CDR3 DNA: TGCGCCAGCAGCCAAGAAGTCAGCGGGTTCTCCTACGAGCAGTACTTC

clone size: .
J gene: TRBJ2-5
D gene: TRBD2
V gene: TRBV30
CDR3 protein: CACKLAGVRETQYF
CDR3 DNA: TGTGCCTGCAAACTAGCGGGAGTACGAGAGACCCAGTACTTC

clone size: .
J gene: TRBJ1-6
D gene: .
V gene: TRBV4-1
CDR3 protein: CASSQAVQSLRNSPLHF
CDR3 DNA: TGCGCCAGCAGCCAAGCTGTCCAATCCCTGCGGAATTCACCCCTCCACTTT

clone size: .
J gene: TRBJ1-2
D gene: .
V gene: TRBV10-3
CDR3 protein: CATSTSGTNYGYTF
CDR3 DNA: TGTGCCACCAGTACCTCGGGTACTAACTATGGCTACACCTTC